This T cell receptor beta chain came from a study of STAT5B mutations in CD4+ large granular lymphocyte leukemia. Study outcomes and limitations: Higher CD4+ than CD8+ T-LGLL clonality might reflect small sample size.

Clones were sequenced by immunoSEQ multiplex PCR, and TCRdb holds only the in-frame ones, with some missing. The sample has 25,000 to 30,000 clones, less than 85% seen once. Note on this clone: Its antigen is unidentified.

Sequencing used CD4+ T cells from blood buffy coats. This TCR was sampled from a human donor in good health.

The chain's CDR3 is CASSLTSGRRSSYNEQFF. Here the CDR3 DNA reads TGTGCCAGCAGCTTAACTAGCGGGCGAAGGAGCTCCTACAATGAGCAGTTCTTC. The rearrangement uses TRBV7-2 and TRBJ2-1; 9 positions agree with TRBD2. The germline CDR1 and CDR2 sequences are SGHTA and FQGNSA. V shed 2 bases and J 0 bases; nucleotides not matched to a gene: 8. The CDR3 totals 18 residues.